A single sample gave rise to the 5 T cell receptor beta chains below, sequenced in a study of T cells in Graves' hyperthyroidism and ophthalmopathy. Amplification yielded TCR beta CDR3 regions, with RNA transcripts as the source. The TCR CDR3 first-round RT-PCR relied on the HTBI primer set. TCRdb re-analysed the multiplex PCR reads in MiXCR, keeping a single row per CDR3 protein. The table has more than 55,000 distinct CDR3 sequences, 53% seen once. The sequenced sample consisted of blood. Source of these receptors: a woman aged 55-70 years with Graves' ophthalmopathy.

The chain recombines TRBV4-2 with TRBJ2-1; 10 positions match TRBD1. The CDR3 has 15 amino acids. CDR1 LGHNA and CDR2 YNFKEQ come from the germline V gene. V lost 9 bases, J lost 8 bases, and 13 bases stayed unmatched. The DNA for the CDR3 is TGTGCCAGTGAGGGATTCGACAGGGGGCGTCATGAGCAGTTCTTC. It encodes CASEGFDRGRHEQFF.

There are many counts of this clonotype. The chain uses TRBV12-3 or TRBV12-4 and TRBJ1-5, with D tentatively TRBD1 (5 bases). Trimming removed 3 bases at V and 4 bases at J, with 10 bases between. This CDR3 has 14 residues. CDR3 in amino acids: CASSFQGDNQPQHF. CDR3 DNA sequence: TGTGCCAGCAGTTTCCAGGGCGATAATCAGCCCCAGCATTTT.

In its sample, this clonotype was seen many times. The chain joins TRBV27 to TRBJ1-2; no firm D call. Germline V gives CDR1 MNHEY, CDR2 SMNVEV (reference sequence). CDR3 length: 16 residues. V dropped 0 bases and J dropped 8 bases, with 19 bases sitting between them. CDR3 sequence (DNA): TGTGCCAGCAGTTTATCGATTTGGCCAACTTCGGAAGGCTACACCTTC. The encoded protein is CASSLSIWPTSEGYTF.

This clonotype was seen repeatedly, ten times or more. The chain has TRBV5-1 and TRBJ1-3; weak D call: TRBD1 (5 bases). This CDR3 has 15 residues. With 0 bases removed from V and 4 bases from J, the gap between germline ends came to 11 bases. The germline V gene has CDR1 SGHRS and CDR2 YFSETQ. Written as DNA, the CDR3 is TGCGCCAGCAGCTTGGTGGCAGGGCCCGGAAACACCATATATTTT. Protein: CASSLVAGPGNTIYF.

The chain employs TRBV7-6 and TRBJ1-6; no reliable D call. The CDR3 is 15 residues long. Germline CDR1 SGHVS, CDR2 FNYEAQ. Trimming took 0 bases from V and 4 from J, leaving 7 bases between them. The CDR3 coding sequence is TGTGCCAGCAGCTTAGCTGGGTCTTATAATTCACCCCTCCACTTT. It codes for CASSLAGSYNSPLHF.